Following are 22 T cell receptor beta chains from one sample sequenced in a study of low-dose radiotherapy and immunotherapy resistance in tumors. TCRs underwent 15 to 25 PCR cycles of amplification with a constant-region primer and V-primer adapter. TCRdb recomputed calls from the reads with MiXCR, one row per CDR3 protein. The repertoire holds about 52,000 distinct CDR3 sequences, with approximately 31% as singletons. Time point of the sample: after trial treatment. Sample treatment: LDRT plus nivolumab, ipilimumab, low-dose cyclophosphamide and aspirin (RACIN trial). The sequencing used PBMCs, collected after low-dose radiotherapy plus immunotherapy. Every receptor here comes from a male donor with rectosigmoid adenocarcinoma.

In this sample, this clonotype turned up many times. The chain recombines TRBV29-1 with TRBJ2-7, with TRBD2 matching 7 bases. There are 14 residues in the CDR3. CDR1 is SQVTM, CDR2 ANQGSEA, per germline. V lost 4 bases and J lost 4; bases outside the gene matches: 10. Here the CDR3 DNA reads TGCAGCGTTGTTGGGGAGGGCTACGGATACGAGCAGTACTTC. The encoded protein is CSVVGEGYGYEQYF.

A remark on this clonotype: This likely came from a read error, as a far larger clone is one base away. The J gene is TRBJ2-5, the V gene TRBV6-1; a possible D gene is TRBD2 (5 bases). CDR3 length equals 14 residues. Germline CDR1 MNHNS, CDR2 SASEGT. V gave up 5 bases and J gave up 8 bases, with 18 bases separating them. For the CDR3, the DNA is TGTGCCAGCAGTCTCGAAAGGGAGACGGCCACCCAGTACTTC. Protein sequence: CASSLERETATQYF.

This clonotype was seen many times. V and J are TRBV7-9 and TRBJ1-2, with 10 bases matching TRBD1. The CDR3 is 15 amino acids. Per the germline V gene, CDR1 is SEHNR and CDR2 is FQNEAQ (reference sequence). With V trimmed by 10 bases and J by 7 bases, 15 bases remained unmatched. In nucleotides, the CDR3 is TGTGCCACCCCAATCGGGACAGGGGAATTGGGTGGCTACACCTTC. This translates into CATPIGTGELGGYTF.

This clonotype has ten or more counts. The V gene is TRBV7-6, the J gene TRBJ2-7, with D maybe TRBD2 (6 bases). The CDR3 has 14 residues. Trimming shortened V by 3 bases and J by 2 bases, and 11 bases separated the two germline ends. The germline CDR1 and CDR2 sequences are SGHVS and FNYEAQ. The CDR3 loop is CASSLGLTPYEQYF. The CDR3 region has the DNA TGTGCCAGCAGCTTGGGACTGACACCCTACGAGCAGTACTTC. The full variable domain, in which reference TRBV7-6 and TRBJ2-7 provide the parts outside the CDR3, is GAGVSQSPRYKVTKRGQDVALRCDPISGHVSLYWYRQALGQGPEFLTYFNYEAQQDKSGLPNDRFSAERPEGSISTLTIQRTEQRDSAMYRCASSLGLTPYEQYFGPGTRLTVT.

The rearrangement uses TRBV2 and TRBJ2-6; D assignment may be TRBD1 or TRBD2 (6 bases each). Between the trimmed V and J ends, which lost 6 bases and 4 bases, there was a span of 13 bases. The CDR3 is made up of 15 amino acids. Per the germline V gene, CDR1 is SNHLY and CDR2 is FYNNEI. CDR3 sequence (DNA): TGTGCCAGCAGGAGGGGGACTGCGGGGGCCAACGTCCTGACTTTC. It encodes CASRRGTAGANVLTF.

There are many counts of this clonotype. The CDR3 is CASSSSGGSYNEQFF. In DNA, the CDR3 is TGTGCCAGCAGTTCGAGCGGGGGATCCTACAATGAGCAGTTCTTC. This chain uses TRBV28 with TRBJ2-1; TRBD2 matches at 8 bases. The germline CDR1 and CDR2 sequences are MDHEN and SYDVKM. The CDR3 sequence is 15 residues long. V dropped 4 bases and J dropped 1; count of bases not matched to a gene: 3.

This clonotype has a handful of counts. The chain employs TRBV28 and TRBJ2-5; 8 nucleotides agree with TRBD1. The CDR3 runs 16 residues. V dropped 3 bases and J dropped 2; count of bases not matched to a gene: 8. Germline lookup yields CDR1 MDHEN and CDR2 SYDVKM. The CDR3 loop is CASSFGVWTGQETQYF. The CDR3, as DNA: TGTGCCAGCAGTTTTGGCGTCTGGACAGGGCAAGAGACCCAGTACTTC.

The sample holds many counts of this clonotype. The junction departs from the called germline gene at one end, perhaps through a read error. J is TRBJ2-5 and V is TRBV20-1; D is unresolved. Germline-derived CDR1 and CDR2 are DFQATT and SNEGSKA (reference sequence). The CDR3 length is 12 residues. The CDR3 coding sequence is TGCAGTGCAAAGTGGTACCAGGAGACCCAGTACTTC. Amino acids: CSAKWYQETQYF.

This clonotype was seen many times. This CDR3 is CASSQTSSGNTIYF. CDR3 bases: TGTGCCAGCAGCCAGACATCCTCTGGAAACACCATATATTTT. The chain has TRBV3-1 and TRBJ1-3; D is ambiguous. Germline V gene sequence: CDR1 LGHDT, CDR2 YNNKEL (reference sequence). With 3 bases removed from V and 0 bases from J, the gap between germline ends came to 6 bases. The CDR3 length is 14 residues. Using reference TRBV3-1 and TRBJ1-3 for the parts outside the CDR3, the full variable domain is DTAVSQTPKYLVTQMGNDKSIKCEQNLGHDTMYWYKQDSKKFLKIMFSYNNKELIINETVPNRFSPKSPDKAHLNLHINSLELGDSAVYFCASSQTSSGNTIYFGEGSWLTVV.

This clonotype was seen at least ten times. The chain carries TRBV6-2 or TRBV6-3 and TRBJ2-7, with D possibly matching TRBD2 (6 bases). The V gene lost 5 bases and the J gene lost 4 bases, with 15 bases spanning the gap. CDR1 MNHEY and CDR2 SVGEGT come from the germline V gene. The CDR3 has 14 residues. The CDR3 DNA reads TGTGCCAGCAGTAAAGACGGGACTGCTTACGAGCAGTACTTC. This encodes CASSKDGTAYEQYF.

The V call is TRBV5-1, the J call TRBJ1-2; D gene uncertain. Germline CDR1 SGHRS, CDR2 YFSETQ. The CDR3 sequence is 15 residues long. V lost 0 bases, J lost 3 bases, and 12 bases lay in between. In nucleotides, the CDR3 is TGCGCCAGCAGCTTGGACGTCTGGCGGGACTATGGCTACACCTTC. This gives the protein CASSLDVWRDYGYTF.

This clonotype has a handful of counts. The junction differs from germline at one of its ends, possibly a read error. CDR3 in amino acids: CARQGPRTHF. Written as DNA, the CDR3 is TGTGCCAGACAGGGGCCTCGTACCCACTTC. The rearrangement joins TRBV27 to TRBJ2-5; TRBD1 matches 7 bases. This CDR3 comprises 10 residues. CDR1 and CDR2 (germline): MNHEY, SMNVEV (reference sequence).

The rearrangement links TRBV15 to TRBJ2-3; perhaps TRBD2 as D (9 bases). The ends were cut back, 0 bases at V and 9 bases at J, with 19 bases in the middle. The CDR3 extends over 16 amino acids. Germline CDR1 reads LNHNV; CDR2 reads YYDKDF (reference sequence). This CDR3 is CATSRDQGAGGPTQYF. The CDR3 nucleotides read TGTGCCACCAGCAGAGATCAGGGGGCGGGGGGGCCAACGCAGTATTTT. Supplemented by reference TRBV15 and TRBJ2-3, the full variable domain reads DAMVIQNPRYQVTQFGKPVTLSCSQTLNHNVMYWYQQKSSQAPKLLFHYYDKDFNNEADTPDNFQSRRPNTSFCFLDIRSPGLGDTAMYLCATSRDQGAGGPTQYFGPGTRLTVL.

This clonotype appeared a few times. The chain couples TRBV4-1 to TRBJ2-1, with TRBD1 matching 8 bases. The germline gives CDR1 MGHRA, CDR2 YSYEKL. CDR3 length: 16 amino acids. The J segment lost 6 bases and the V segment lost 0 bases, leaving 7 bases of the junction unmatched. CDR3 nucleotides: TGCGCCAGCAGCCAAGATGCAGGGGGCGACCTCAATGAGCAGTTCTTC. It specifies CASSQDAGGDLNEQFF.

In DNA form, the CDR3 reads TGTGCCTCCTCTCCCCGGGGGACGACTCGTTACAATGAGCAGTTCTTC. This codes for CASSPRGTTRYNEQFF. The chain employs TRBV28 and TRBJ2-1; D might be TRBD2 (6 bases). There are 16 residues in the CDR3. The V and J ends lost 11 bases and 4 bases respectively, with 24 bases between them. Germline-derived CDR1 and CDR2 are MDHEN and SYDVKM.

The rearrangement uses TRBV29-1 and TRBJ2-7, with TRBD1 identical over 8 bases. Germline values: CDR1 SQVTM, CDR2 ANQGSEA. The CDR3 covers 12 residues. Germline trimming cut 4 bases from V and 2 bases from J; bases unmatched to any gene: 1. Here the CDR3 DNA reads TGCAGCGTTGCGGACAGGGCCTACGAGCAGTACTTC. It codes for CSVADRAYEQYF.

This clonotype occurred a few times. The chain carries TRBV5-4 and TRBJ2-3; D perhaps matches TRBD1 (5 bases). Germline CDR1 reads SGHNT; CDR2 reads YYREEE (reference sequence). V lost 4 bases and J lost 4, with 16 bases in between. The CDR3 length is 15 residues. In nucleotides, the CDR3 is TGTGCCAGCAGCCCTTCAGGCGGCAGGGCAGATACGCAGTATTTT. Translated: CASSPSGGRADTQYF.

The chain links TRBV12-3 or TRBV12-4 to TRBJ2-7; D is possibly TRBD1 or TRBD2 (5 bases each). Trimming took 6 bases from V and 2 from J, leaving 14 bases between them. The CDR3 consists of 14 residues. The CDR3 reads CASRGTAVTYEQYF. The CDR3, as DNA: TGTGCCAGCAGGGGGACCGCTGTAACCTACGAGCAGTACTTC.

The V and J genes are TRBV7-9 and TRBJ2-3; TRBD1 or TRBD2 may be the D gene (6 bases each). Trimming stripped 5 bases from V and 2 bases from J, with 20 bases between. Germline values: CDR1 SEHNR, CDR2 FQNEAQ (reference sequence). The CDR3 runs to 17 residues. Here the CDR3 reads CASSPGAGPTPTDTQYF. CDR3 nucleotide sequence: TGTGCCAGCAGCCCAGGGGCGGGGCCTACCCCCACAGATACGCAGTATTTT.

This clonotype has at least ten counts. J is TRBJ2-7 and V is TRBV28; possibly TRBD1 for D (6 bases). V lost 3 bases and J 5 bases, leaving 14 bases between the germline ends. Germline CDR1 is MDHEN and CDR2 is SYDVKM. The CDR3 covers 14 residues. CDR3 in amino acids: CASSLSPGVNEQYF. CDR3 coding DNA: TGTGCCAGCAGTTTGTCTCCAGGGGTGAACGAGCAGTACTTC.

This rearrangement joins TRBV12-3 or TRBV12-4 to TRBJ1-1; TRBD1 agrees at 9 bases. V dropped 6 bases and J dropped 1; count of bases not matched to a gene: 9. The CDR3 is made up of 16 amino acids. CDR3 DNA: TGTGCCAGCAGGGAATCTGGACAGGGGCCGAACACTGAAGCTTTCTTT. It codes for CASRESGQGPNTEAFF.

This clonotype was seen a handful of times. The gene calls are TRBV12-3 or TRBV12-4 and TRBJ1-2; D possibly corresponds to TRBD1 (6 bases). Trimming pared 7 bases from V and 2 bases from J, leaving 14 bases between. This CDR3 is 14 amino acids long. CDR3 sequence: CASTEGGGNYGYTF. DNA for the CDR3: TGTGCCAGCACCGAAGGGGGGGGAAACTATGGCTACACCTTC.